The entry below gives a single T cell receptor (beta chain) sequence along with its context. Its specificity is unknown. This sample was included in a study of T-cell reconstitution after alpha-beta-depleted transplantation in children. Notes on the study in general: Newly produced T cells mostly accounted for T-cell counts and diversity one year post-transplant. The origin of high day-60 TCRbeta diversity in some patients lay in surviving recipient T cells and thymic progenitors.

The authors prepared the TCRbeta library with unique molecular identifiers. TCRdb used MiXCR to reprocess the PCR reads, holding one entry per CDR3 protein. The table shows fewer than 550,000 distinct CDR3 sequences, with 9.5% to 12% occurring only once. The CDR3 has 15 amino acids. Per germline, CDR1 GTSNPN and CDR2 SVGIG (reference sequence). V trimming: 1 base; J trimming: 0 bases; junction bases outside the gene matches: 3. This sequence originates from a female patient aged 2-15 years who had a stem cell transplant for aplastic anemia, so the T cells may come from the graft donor. This chain links TRBV30 with TRBJ2-1; 7 bases are shared with TRBD2. The sample consisted of PBMCs, mostly from graft donor cells, taken 180 days after TCRalphabeta/CD19-depleted stem cell transplant. CDR3 sequence (DNA): TGTGCCTGGAGTGGCGGGAGAGGCTCCTACAATGAGCAGTTCTTC. Its protein is CAWSGGRGSYNEQFF.